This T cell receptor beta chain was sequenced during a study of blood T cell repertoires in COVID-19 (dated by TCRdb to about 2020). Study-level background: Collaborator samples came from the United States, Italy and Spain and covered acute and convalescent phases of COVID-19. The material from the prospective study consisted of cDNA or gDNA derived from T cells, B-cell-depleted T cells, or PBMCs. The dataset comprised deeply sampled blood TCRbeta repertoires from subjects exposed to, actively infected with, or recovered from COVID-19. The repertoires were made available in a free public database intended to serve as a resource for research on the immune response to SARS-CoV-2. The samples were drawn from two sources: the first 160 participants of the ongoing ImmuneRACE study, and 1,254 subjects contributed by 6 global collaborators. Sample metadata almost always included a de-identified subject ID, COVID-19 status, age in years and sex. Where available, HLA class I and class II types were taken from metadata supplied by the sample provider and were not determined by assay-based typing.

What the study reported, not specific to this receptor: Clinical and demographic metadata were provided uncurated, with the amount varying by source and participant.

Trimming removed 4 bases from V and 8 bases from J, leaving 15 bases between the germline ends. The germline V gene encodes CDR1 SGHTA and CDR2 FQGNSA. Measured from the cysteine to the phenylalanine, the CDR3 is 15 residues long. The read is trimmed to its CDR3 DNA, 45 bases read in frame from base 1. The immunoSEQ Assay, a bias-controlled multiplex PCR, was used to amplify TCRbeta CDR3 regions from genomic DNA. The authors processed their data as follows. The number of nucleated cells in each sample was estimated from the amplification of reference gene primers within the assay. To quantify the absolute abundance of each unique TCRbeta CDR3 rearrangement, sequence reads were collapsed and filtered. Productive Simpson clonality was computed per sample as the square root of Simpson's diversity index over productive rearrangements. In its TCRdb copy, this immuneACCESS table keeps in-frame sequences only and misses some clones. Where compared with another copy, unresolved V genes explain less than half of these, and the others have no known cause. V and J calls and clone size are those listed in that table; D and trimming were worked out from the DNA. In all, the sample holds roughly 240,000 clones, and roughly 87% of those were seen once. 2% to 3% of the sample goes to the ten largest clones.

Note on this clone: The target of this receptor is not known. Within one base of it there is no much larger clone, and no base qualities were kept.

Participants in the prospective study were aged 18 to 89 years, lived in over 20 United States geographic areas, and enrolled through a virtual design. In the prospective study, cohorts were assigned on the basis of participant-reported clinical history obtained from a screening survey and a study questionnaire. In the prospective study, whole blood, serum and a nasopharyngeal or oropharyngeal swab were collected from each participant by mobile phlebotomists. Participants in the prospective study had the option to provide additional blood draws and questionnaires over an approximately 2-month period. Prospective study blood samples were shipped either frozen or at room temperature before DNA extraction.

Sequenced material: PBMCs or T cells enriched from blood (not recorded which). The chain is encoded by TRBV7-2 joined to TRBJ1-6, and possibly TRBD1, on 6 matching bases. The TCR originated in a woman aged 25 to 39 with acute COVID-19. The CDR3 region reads CASSSVGGEDSPLHF. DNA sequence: TGTGCCAGCAGCTCGGTAGGGGGGGAGGATTCACCCCTCCACTTT.